A single sample is the source of the 26 T cell receptor beta chains below, sequenced in a study of T cells in Graves' hyperthyroidism and ophthalmopathy. Amplification targeted TCR beta CDR3 regions from RNA transcripts. The primer set for the first-round RT-PCR of the TCR CDR3 was HTBI. TCRdb itself ran the multiplex PCR reads through MiXCR, one entry per CDR3 protein. The table includes 300,000 to 400,000 distinct CDR3 sequences, about 15% detected once. The sequenced material came from blood. The receptors here all came from a woman aged 30 to 39 with Graves' hyperthyroidism.

The V and J genes are TRBV4-1 and TRBJ2-2, with 14 bases identical to TRBD2. The CDR3 totals 19 residues. The J segment lost 3 bases and the V segment lost 4 bases, leaving 10 bases of the junction unmatched. Looked up from germline, CDR1 is MGHRA and CDR2 is YSYEKL. The CDR3 region has the DNA TGCGCCAGCAGCCCGATTCTTGGGACTAGCGGGAGAGACACCGGGGAGCTGTTTTTT. This codes for CASSPILGTSGRDTGELFF.

This clonotype has only a few counts. The genes are TRBV3-1 and TRBJ2-2, with D hard to call. The V gene's germline CDR1 is LGHDT and CDR2 YNNKEL (reference sequence). The ends were cut back, 3 bases at V and 1 base at J, with 6 bases in the middle. This CDR3 is built from 14 residues. Here the CDR3 DNA reads TGTGCCAGCAGCCAGGGCGTGAACACCGGGGAGCTGTTTTTT. As protein: CASSQGVNTGELFF.

For this clonotype: A much larger clone sits a single nucleotide away, making a read error possible. V and J are TRBV20-1 and TRBJ2-3; D ambiguous. The germline CDR1 and CDR2 sequences are DFQATT and SNEGSKA (reference sequence). The CDR3 has 12 residues. The CDR3 is CNARFLADTQYF. CDR3 coding DNA: TGCAATGCTAGATTCCTAGCAGATACGCAGTATTTT.

This clonotype was seen many times. The chain combines TRBV11-2 with TRBJ1-2; D remains unclear. V lost 5 bases, J lost 0 bases, and 10 bases lay in between. CDR3 length: 14 residues. CDR1 and CDR2 from the germline V gene are SGHAT and FQNNGV. CDR3 coding DNA: TGTGCCAGCAGCCCCGCGGGAGCTAACTATGGCTACACCTTC. This gives the protein CASSPAGANYGYTF.

This clonotype was recorded a few times. The genes are TRBV20-1 and TRBJ2-7; 11 bases align to TRBD2. The trim removed 5 bases at V and 0 bases at J, leaving 6 bases unmatched. The germline V gene encodes CDR1 DFQATT and CDR2 SNEGSKA (reference sequence). The CDR3 spans 15 residues. CDR3 amino acids: CSAPTTSGSSYEQYF. As DNA, the CDR3 is TGCAGTGCTCCGACCACTAGCGGGAGCTCCTACGAGCAGTACTTC.

This clonotype was detected ten times or more. This chain uses TRBV27 with TRBJ2-4; D tentatively fits TRBD1 or TRBD2 (5 bases each). The CDR3 runs 15 residues. V was shortened by 5 bases and J by 7 bases, with 18 bases between the two germline ends. The V gene's germline CDR1 is MNHEY and CDR2 SMNVEV (reference sequence). The CDR3 protein is CASSPLYRDPNIQYF. The DNA for the CDR3 is TGTGCCAGCAGTCCTCTCTACCGGGACCCGAACATTCAGTACTTC.

This clonotype was counted many times. The rearrangement uses TRBV2 and TRBJ2-3; D is possibly TRBD1 (6 bases). Germline lookup yields CDR1 SNHLY and CDR2 FYNNEI. CDR3 length: 14 amino acids. Trimming took off 6 bases at V and 1 base at J, with 11 bases between the two ends. CDR3 in amino acids: CASRIRGGTDTQYF. DNA for the CDR3: TGTGCCAGCAGGATCAGGGGAGGCACAGATACGCAGTATTTT.

This clonotype was picked up a small number of times. This sequence joins TRBV20-1 and TRBJ2-7, with 12 positions matching TRBD2. Germline CDR1 DFQATT, CDR2 SNEGSKA (reference sequence). Germline trimming cut 0 bases from V and 5 bases from J; bases unmatched to any gene: 8. The CDR3 consists of 16 residues. The DNA of the CDR3 is TGCAGTGCTAGAGATGCCCTAGCGGGAGGGCCTAACGAGCAGTACTTC. Protein sequence: CSARDALAGGPNEQYF.

This clonotype was seen many times. The CDR3 here is CASSFPYTRNQPQHF. The CDR3 DNA sequence: TGTGCCAGCAGTTTTCCCTACACTCGCAATCAGCCCCAGCATTTT. The chain is built from TRBV28 and TRBJ1-5; no clear D gene. V dropped 3 bases and J dropped 2 bases, with 11 bases sitting between them. The length of the CDR3 is 15 residues. Germline V gene sequence: CDR1 MDHEN, CDR2 SYDVKM. Variable domain in full (rest from reference TRBV28 and TRBJ1-5): DVKVTQSSRYLVKRTGEKVFLECVQDMDHENMFWYRQDPGLGLRLIYFSYDVKMKEKGDIPEGYSVSREKKERFSLILESASTNQTSMYLCASSFPYTRNQPQHFGDGTRLSIL.

The V and J genes are TRBV14 and TRBJ2-2; possible D gene TRBD2, 6 bases. The CDR3 contains 17 residues. Germline CDR1 and CDR2: SGHDN and FVKESK. V was trimmed by 3 bases and J by 7 bases, leaving 21 bases between them. The CDR3 sequence is CASSQDGDFDSGGELFF. CDR3 DNA sequence: TGTGCCAGCAGCCAGGACGGGGACTTTGACTCGGGCGGGGAGCTGTTTTTT.

A few counts support this clonotype. CDR3 sequence: CASKQTGTGGKGNTIYF. DNA for the CDR3: TGTGCCAGCAAACAGACCGGGACAGGCGGGAAAGGAAACACCATATATTTT. V is TRBV3-1 and J is TRBJ1-3; 8 bases align to TRBD1. The J segment lost 4 bases and the V segment lost 7 bases, leaving 15 bases of the junction unmatched. Looked up from germline, CDR1 is LGHDT and CDR2 is YNNKEL (reference sequence). The CDR3 loop spans 17 amino acids.

This clonotype was seen at least ten times. The V gene is TRBV28, the J gene TRBJ2-3; D not resolved. V lost 8 bases and J 2 bases, leaving 8 bases between the germline ends. The CDR3 covers 12 residues. CDR1 is MDHEN and CDR2 is SYDVKM in the germline V gene. The chain's CDR3 is CASGLSTDTQYF. The CDR3 DNA sequence: TGTGCCAGCGGTCTCTCCACAGATACGCAGTATTTT.

This clonotype was detected a few times. The chain couples TRBV7-9 to TRBJ2-5, with 14 positions matching TRBD2. J gave up 5 bases and V 3 bases, and 2 bases lay outside the gene matches. Germline V CDR1 and CDR2: SEHNR, FQNEAQ (reference sequence). This CDR3 spans 15 amino acids. DNA of the CDR3: TGTGCCAGCAGCTTGGGGACTAGCGGGAGTGAGACCCAGTACTTC. Translated, it gives CASSLGTSGSETQYF.

This clonotype has at least ten counts. V usage is TRBV20-1 and J usage is TRBJ2-7; D is perhaps TRBD1 (6 bases). V was trimmed by 3 bases and J by 3 bases, leaving 18 bases between them. CDR3 length: 15 amino acids. The germline V gene encodes CDR1 DFQATT and CDR2 SNEGSKA (reference sequence). The DNA of the CDR3 is TGCAGTGCTAGTGATCCGGGACAACGCATCTACGAGCAGTACTTC. Its protein is CSASDPGQRIYEQYF.

This clonotype was picked up a small number of times. The rearrangement links TRBV6-5 to TRBJ2-6; D gene unclear. The CDR3 is 15 amino acids. Trimming cost V 4 bases and J 2 bases, with 9 bases left between them. Germline V gene lookup returns CDR1 MNHEY and CDR2 SVGAGI. DNA for the CDR3: TGTGCCAGCAGTTCTGGCAGAGCTGGGGCCAACGTCCTGACTTTC. Encoded protein: CASSSGRAGANVLTF.

This clonotype turned up a few times. The V gene is TRBV6-1, the J gene TRBJ1-3; TRBD1 might be the D (6 bases). CDR3 size: 14 residues. Germline CDR1 is MNHNS and CDR2 is SASEGT. V was clipped by 6 bases and J by 0 bases, with 9 bases between them. The CDR3 protein is CASRSGDSGNTIYF. The CDR3 DNA is TGTGCCAGCAGGTCAGGGGACTCTGGAAACACCATATATTTT.

This clonotype showed up just a few times. This chain uses TRBV18 with TRBJ2-1, with 10 bases matching TRBD2. Germline CDR1 and CDR2: KGHSH and LQKENI. This CDR3 spans 15 amino acids. After removal of 4 bases from V and 4 bases from J, the junction contained 4 bases not matched to a gene. The CDR3 loop is CASSLWTSGYNEQFF. The CDR3 DNA sequence: TGTGCCAGCTCACTCTGGACTAGCGGATACAATGAGCAGTTCTTC.

Turning to this clonotype: Since a much larger clone is just one base distant, this may be a read error. The CDR3 protein is CASSSPLGAGRYAF. The CDR3 nucleotides read TGTGCCAGCAGTTCGCCGCTGGGGGCAGGTCGATACGCCTTC. V is TRBV28 and J is TRBJ1-2, with D possibly matching TRBD1 (6 bases). This CDR3 has 14 residues. Germline values: CDR1 MDHEN, CDR2 SYDVKM.

This clonotype was found many times. The rearrangement uses TRBV28 and TRBJ2-3; D unresolved. Trimming took off 8 bases at V and 5 bases at J, with 11 bases between the two ends. This CDR3 has 12 amino acids. Looked up from germline, CDR1 is MDHEN and CDR2 is SYDVKM. The CDR3 here is CASGSFGDTQYF. DNA of the CDR3: TGTGCCAGCGGGTCGTTCGGAGATACGCAGTATTTT.

This clonotype was seen many times. The J gene is TRBJ2-5, the V gene TRBV7-2; no clear D gene. Germline assignment: CDR1 SGHTA and CDR2 FQGNSA. The CDR3 has 15 amino acids. V was cut by 1 base and J by 2 bases, with 11 bases left in between. Here the CDR3 DNA reads TGTGCCAGCAGCTTAGGTGCCAAGAATCAAGAGACCCAGTACTTC. Its translation is CASSLGAKNQETQYF. Full variable domain (remainder filled in from reference TRBV7-2 and TRBJ2-5): GAGVSQSPSNKVTEKGKDVELRCDPISGHTALYWYRQSLGQGLEFLIYFQGNSAPDKSGLPSDRFSAERTGGSVSTLTIQRTQQEDSAVYLCASSLGAKNQETQYFGPGTRLLVL.

This clonotype was counted only a few times. The chain combines TRBV10-3 with TRBJ1-6; the D gene is possibly TRBD1 (5 bases). Germline V lookup: CDR1 ENHRY, CDR2 SYGVKD. V was trimmed by 6 bases and J by 9 bases, leaving 12 bases between them. This CDR3 comprises 13 residues. The CDR3 DNA follows: TGTGCCATCAGGACGGGGGACGGTTCACCCCTCCACTTT. It is translated as CAIRTGDGSPLHF.

On this clonotype: It may be a read error: a sequence one base away is much more abundant. This chain connects TRBV2 to TRBJ2-1; D remains unclear. Germline lookup yields CDR1 SNHLY and CDR2 FYNNEI. The CDR3 is made up of 10 amino acids. CDR3: CAISENEQFF. Here the CDR3 DNA reads TGTGCCATCAGTGAGAATGAGCAGTTCTTC.

Many counts were recorded for this clonotype. This sequence joins TRBV14 and TRBJ2-2; D is uncertain. V lost 0 bases and J lost 0, with 8 bases in between. This CDR3 comprises 16 residues. The V gene's germline CDR1 is SGHDN and CDR2 FVKESK. The CDR3 coding sequence is TGTGCCAGCAGCCAAGAGCGTCCTCCGAACACCGGGGAGCTGTTTTTT. The encoded protein is CASSQERPPNTGELFF.

This clonotype was detected ten times or more. V usage is TRBV2 and J usage is TRBJ1-1; the D is unclear. This CDR3 is 13 amino acids long. From germline, CDR1 is SNHLY and CDR2 FYNNEI. V gave up 6 bases and J gave up 5 bases, with 13 bases separating them. Written as DNA, the CDR3 is TGTGCCAGCAGAGATGAGGCGGTGACTGAAGCTTTCTTT. Its protein is CASRDEAVTEAFF.

The CDR3 bases are TGTGCCAGCAGCCTCAGAAGGGGGCACAACGAGCAGTACTTC. Its protein product is CASSLRRGHNEQYF. The rearrangement links TRBV28 to TRBJ2-7; 7 nucleotides match TRBD1. CDR3 length: 14 residues. V dropped 6 bases and J dropped 5; count of bases not matched to a gene: 10. Germline V lookup: CDR1 MDHEN, CDR2 SYDVKM.

The sample holds many counts of this clonotype. The CDR3 region is CASSVATSGSTDTQYF. The CDR3 nucleotides are TGTGCCAGCAGTGTAGCTACTAGCGGAAGCACAGATACGCAGTATTTT. This chain joins TRBV6-2 or TRBV6-3 and TRBJ2-3; 8 bases agree with TRBD2. From germline, CDR1 is MNHEY and CDR2 SVGEGT. The CDR3 consists of 16 residues. V shed 5 bases and J 0 bases; nucleotides not matched to a gene: 7.